This TCR beta chain is from a study of cytotoxic CD8 clonotypes in ibrutinib-treated CLL (dated by TCRdb to about 2021). For the study in its entirety: The cohort was composed of 11 relapsed/refractory and roughly 16 treatment-naive patients; IGHV unmutated status was identified in under 18 patients. Cryopreserved peripheral blood mononuclear cells were collected before treatment, at response, and at either disease progression or sustained remission. Samples averaged roughly 260,000 productive templates and some 91,000 productive rearrangements. Samples at response were collected after a median of around twelve months of treatment, with a range of 6 to 36 months. Every sample from remission and from progressive disease was obtained while the patients were still on ibrutinib. Of the 86 participants in the trial, roughly 26 had longitudinal samples available. Partial responses were observed in about 25 patients and complete responses in 2; after a median follow-up of around 68 months, remission was maintained in around 14 patients and progression was observed in approximately 12.

This clone was seen a handful of times. This receptor's antigen is unknown. Base qualities are not provided; no much larger clone lies one nucleotide away. The full study reports these points: Baseline clonality exceeded that of age-matched healthy donors and correlated strongly with circulating CD8+ T-cell counts. Clonality rose at ibrutinib response, remained stable during sustained remission, and dropped back toward baseline at progression. Lymph node repertoires were not examined, and the timing of sampling was not matched between patients in sustained remission and those whose disease progressed. Public clonotypes were rare and either shrank or stayed stable during treatment, and the rise in clonality at ibrutinib response reflected expansion of private clonotypes.

The CDR3 goes from the cysteine to the phenylalanine over 16 residues. Only the CDR3 DNA is retained, 48 bases long and in frame from the first base. V loses 5 bases, J loses 0 bases, and the germline ends lie 16 bases apart. CDR1 SEHNR and CDR2 FQNEAQ are derived from the germline V gene (reference sequence). A MiSeq instrument was used for deep resolution sequencing, which targeted depths ranging from 1 in 1 million up to 1 in 200,000 T cells, with coverage averaging 10x for each clonotype. The immunoSEQ hsTCRB Kit was used to generate the TCR beta libraries. The study's own analysis went as follows. ImmunoSEQ Data Assistant and ImmunoSEQ Analyzer were used for data analysis, and V, D and J genes were assigned according to IMGT definitions. Clonality, which ranges from 0 to 1, was calculated by subtracting the normalized Shannon entropy of productive rearrangement frequencies from one. Only overrepresented clonotypes making up at least 0.05% of the repertoire of each patient were included in the public clonotype analysis. Roughly 12 age-matched healthy donor repertoires from immuneACCESS were used as controls for clonality. This immuneACCESS table, as held by TCRdb, lists in-frame sequences with V and J called but not all clones. Of the missing ones, under half trace to an unresolved V gene in checked studies; the others have no known cause. D and trimming come from the DNA, and the V and J calls and clone size come from that table. The sample contains roughly 30,000 clones, about 75% of them found a single time. The top ten hold about half of the sample.

For TCR beta library preparation, approximately 2 micrograms of genomic DNA were extracted from the cryopreserved PBMCs. Longitudinal blood samples from CLL patients on ibrutinib monotherapy were analyzed using high-throughput TCR beta sequencing. The patients took part in an open-label, single-center phase 2 trial of ibrutinib monotherapy. The sequencing here drew on PBMCs, taken after 36 months of ibrutinib treatment. This receptor was obtained from a human donor with chronic lymphocytic leukemia. The V gene is TRBV7-9 and the J gene is TRBJ1-2; a tentative D call is TRBD1 (6 bases match). At the DNA level, the sequence is TGTGCCAGCAGCGCTACAGGGTTAGGAGCTAACTATGGCTACACCTTC. Its amino acids are CASSATGLGANYGYTF.